This T cell receptor (beta chain) was recorded in a study of metastatic and nonmetastatic thyroid tumors. Study-level background: Thyroid patients, malignant and benign, had repertoires compared across blood and tumor or nodule tissue.

Nobody among the patients had been given any treatment before thyroid surgery. This clone occurred many times. Source study methods: Clinicopathological groups differed in CDR3, with these differences serving to build a distant-metastasis classifier for papillary thyroid cancer. TCRdb reanalyzed the PCR reads with MiXCR. TCRdb, not the authors, supplied the V and J calls. The repertoire includes around 30,000 clones, around 15% of them detected once, and approximately 4.8% sits in the top ten. The clonotype comes from a female donor with papillary thyroid cancer or a benign thyroid nodule (not recorded which). Some clones in this sample may be carry-over from other donors' samples. Sample: blood.

Here the CDR3 DNA reads TGTGCCAGCAGTGGGCGTGAAGCTTTCTTT. Translating it yields CASSGREAFF. The chain carries TRBV2 and TRBJ1-1; no definite D call. The ends were cut back, 4 bases at V and 7 bases at J, with 4 bases in the middle. The CDR3 covers 10 residues. Germline lookup yields CDR1 SNHLY and CDR2 FYNNEI.